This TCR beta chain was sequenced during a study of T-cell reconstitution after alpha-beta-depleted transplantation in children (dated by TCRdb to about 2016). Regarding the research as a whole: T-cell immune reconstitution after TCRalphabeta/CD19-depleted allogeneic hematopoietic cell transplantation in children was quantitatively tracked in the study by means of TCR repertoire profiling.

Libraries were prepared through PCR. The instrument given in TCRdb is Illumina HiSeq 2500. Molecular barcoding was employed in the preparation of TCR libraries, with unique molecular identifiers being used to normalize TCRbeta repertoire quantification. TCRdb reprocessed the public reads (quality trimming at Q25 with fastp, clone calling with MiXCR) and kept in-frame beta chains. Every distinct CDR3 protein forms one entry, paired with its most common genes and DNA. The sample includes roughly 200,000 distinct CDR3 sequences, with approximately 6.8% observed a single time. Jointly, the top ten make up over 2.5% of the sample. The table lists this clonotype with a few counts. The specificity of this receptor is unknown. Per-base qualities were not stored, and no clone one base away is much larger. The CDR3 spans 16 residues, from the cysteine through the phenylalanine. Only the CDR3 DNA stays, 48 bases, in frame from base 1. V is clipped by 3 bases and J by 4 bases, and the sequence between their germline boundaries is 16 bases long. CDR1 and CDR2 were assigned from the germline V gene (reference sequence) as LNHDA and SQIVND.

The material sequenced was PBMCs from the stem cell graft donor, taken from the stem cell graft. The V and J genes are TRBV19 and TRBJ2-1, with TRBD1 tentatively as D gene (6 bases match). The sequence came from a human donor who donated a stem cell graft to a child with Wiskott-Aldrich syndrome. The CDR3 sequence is CASSMAPDRDYNEQFF. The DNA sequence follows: TGTGCCAGTAGTATGGCTCCGGACAGAGATTACAATGAGCAGTTCTTC.